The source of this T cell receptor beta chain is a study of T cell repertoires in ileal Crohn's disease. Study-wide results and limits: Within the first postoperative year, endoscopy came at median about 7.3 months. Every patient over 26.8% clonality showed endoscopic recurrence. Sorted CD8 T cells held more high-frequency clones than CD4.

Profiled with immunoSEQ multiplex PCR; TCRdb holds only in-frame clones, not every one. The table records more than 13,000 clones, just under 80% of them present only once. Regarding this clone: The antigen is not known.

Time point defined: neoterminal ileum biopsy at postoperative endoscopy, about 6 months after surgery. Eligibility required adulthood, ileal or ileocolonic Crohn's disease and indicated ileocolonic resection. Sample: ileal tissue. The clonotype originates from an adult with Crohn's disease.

The CDR3 region has the DNA TGTGCCAGTAGAGAGAGGGGCAGGAATTCACCCCTCCACTTT. This encodes CASRERGRNSPLHF. V and J are TRBV19 and TRBJ1-6, with D maybe TRBD1 (5 bases). The germline CDR1 and CDR2 sequences are LNHDA and SQIVND (reference sequence). The V gene lost 6 bases and the J gene lost 7 bases, with 13 bases spanning the gap. This CDR3 has 14 residues.